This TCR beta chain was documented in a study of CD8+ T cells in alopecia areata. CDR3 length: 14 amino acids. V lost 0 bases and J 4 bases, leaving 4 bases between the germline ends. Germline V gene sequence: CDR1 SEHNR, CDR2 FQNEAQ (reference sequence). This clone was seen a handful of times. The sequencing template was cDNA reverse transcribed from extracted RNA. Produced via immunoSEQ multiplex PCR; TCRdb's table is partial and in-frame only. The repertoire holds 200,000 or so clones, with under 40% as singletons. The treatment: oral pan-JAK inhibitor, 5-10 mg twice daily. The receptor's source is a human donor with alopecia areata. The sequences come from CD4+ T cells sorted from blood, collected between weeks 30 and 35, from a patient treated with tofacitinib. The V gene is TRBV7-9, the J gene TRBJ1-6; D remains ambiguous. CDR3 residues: CASSLAQYNSPLHF. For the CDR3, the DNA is TGTGCCAGCAGCTTAGCACAGTATAATTCACCCCTCCACTTT.